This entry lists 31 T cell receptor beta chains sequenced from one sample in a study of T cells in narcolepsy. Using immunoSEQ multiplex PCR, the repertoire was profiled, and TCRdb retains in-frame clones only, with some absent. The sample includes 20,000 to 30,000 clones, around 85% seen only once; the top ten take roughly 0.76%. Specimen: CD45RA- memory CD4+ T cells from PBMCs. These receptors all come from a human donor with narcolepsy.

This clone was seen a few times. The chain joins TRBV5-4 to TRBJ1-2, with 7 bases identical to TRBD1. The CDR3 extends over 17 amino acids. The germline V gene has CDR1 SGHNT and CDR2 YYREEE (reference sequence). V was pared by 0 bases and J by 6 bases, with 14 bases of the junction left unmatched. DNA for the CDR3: TGTGCCAGCAGCTTGGCCACCATCCCTGACAGGGAAAATGGCTACACCTTC. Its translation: CASSLATIPDRENGYTF. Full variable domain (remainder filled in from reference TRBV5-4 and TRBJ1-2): ETGVTQSPTHLIKTRGQQVTLRCSSQSGHNTVSWYQQALGQGPQFIFQYYREEENGRGNFPPRFSGLQFPNYSSELNVNALELDDSALYLCASSLATIPDRENGYTFGSGTRLTVV.

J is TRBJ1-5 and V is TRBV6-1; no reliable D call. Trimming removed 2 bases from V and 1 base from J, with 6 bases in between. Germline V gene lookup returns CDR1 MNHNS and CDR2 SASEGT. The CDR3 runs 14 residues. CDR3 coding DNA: TGTGCCAGCAGTGAACTGGACAGCAATCAGCCCCAGCATTTT. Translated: CASSELDSNQPQHF.

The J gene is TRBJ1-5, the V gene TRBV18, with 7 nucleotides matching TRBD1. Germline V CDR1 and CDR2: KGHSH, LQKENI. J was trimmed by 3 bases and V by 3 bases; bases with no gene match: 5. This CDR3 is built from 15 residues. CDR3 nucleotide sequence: TGTGCCAGCTCACCGTCGACAGGGCCCAATCAGCCCCAGCATTTT. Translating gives CASSPSTGPNQPQHF.

The CDR3 bases are TGTGCCAGCAGTTCAGTCCGGGACCTAGGTGGGGAGCTGTTTTTT. Residues: CASSSVRDLGGELFF. The rearrangement uses TRBV13 and TRBJ2-2; D is tentatively TRBD1 or TRBD2 (5 bases each). V was cut by 6 bases and J by 8 bases, with 19 bases left in between. The germline gives CDR1 PRHDT, CDR2 FYEKMQ (reference sequence). The CDR3 totals 15 residues.

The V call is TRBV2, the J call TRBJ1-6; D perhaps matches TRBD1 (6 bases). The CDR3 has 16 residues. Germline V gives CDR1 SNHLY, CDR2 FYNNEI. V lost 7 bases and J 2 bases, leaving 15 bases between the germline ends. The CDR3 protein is CASTKGERAYNSPLHF. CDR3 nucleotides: TGTGCCAGCACGAAGGGGGAAAGGGCCTATAATTCACCCCTCCACTTT.

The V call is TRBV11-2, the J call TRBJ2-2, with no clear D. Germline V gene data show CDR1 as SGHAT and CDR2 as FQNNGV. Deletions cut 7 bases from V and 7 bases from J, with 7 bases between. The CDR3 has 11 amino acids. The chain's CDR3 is CASTLGGELFF. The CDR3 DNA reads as TGTGCCAGCACCCTGGGCGGGGAGCTGTTTTTT.

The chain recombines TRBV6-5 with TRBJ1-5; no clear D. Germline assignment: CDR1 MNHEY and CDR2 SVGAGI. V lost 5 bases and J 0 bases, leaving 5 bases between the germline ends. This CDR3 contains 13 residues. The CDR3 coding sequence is TGTGCCAGCAGTGTTAATAGCAATCAGCCCCAGCATTTT. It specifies CASSVNSNQPQHF.

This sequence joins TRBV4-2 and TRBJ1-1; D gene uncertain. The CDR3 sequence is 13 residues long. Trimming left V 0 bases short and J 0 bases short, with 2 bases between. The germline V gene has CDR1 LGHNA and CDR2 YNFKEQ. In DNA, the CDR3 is TGTGCCAGCAGCCAAGACCTGAACACTGAAGCTTTCTTT. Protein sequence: CASSQDLNTEAFF.

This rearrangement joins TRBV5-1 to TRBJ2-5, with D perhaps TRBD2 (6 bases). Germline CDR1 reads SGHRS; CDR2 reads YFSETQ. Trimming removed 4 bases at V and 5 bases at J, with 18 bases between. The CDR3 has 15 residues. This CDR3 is CASSLLEGRGETQYF. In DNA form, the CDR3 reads TGCGCCAGCAGCCTGCTTGAGGGGCGGGGTGAGACCCAGTACTTC.

As DNA, the CDR3 is TGCGCCAGCAGCTTGTGGGGGACAGGGGGCCACGAGCAGTACTTC. This translates into CASSLWGTGGHEQYF. This chain joins TRBV5-1 and TRBJ2-7; 12 nucleotides match TRBD1. Germline CDR1 SGHRS, CDR2 YFSETQ. The CDR3 has 15 residues. With V trimmed by 1 base and J by 5 bases, 4 bases remained unmatched.

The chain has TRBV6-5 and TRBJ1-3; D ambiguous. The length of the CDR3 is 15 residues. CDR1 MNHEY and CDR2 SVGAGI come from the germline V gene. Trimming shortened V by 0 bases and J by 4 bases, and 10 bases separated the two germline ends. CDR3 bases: TGTGCCAGCAGTTACTCGAGAGAAGCCGGAAACACCATATATTTT. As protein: CASSYSREAGNTIYF.

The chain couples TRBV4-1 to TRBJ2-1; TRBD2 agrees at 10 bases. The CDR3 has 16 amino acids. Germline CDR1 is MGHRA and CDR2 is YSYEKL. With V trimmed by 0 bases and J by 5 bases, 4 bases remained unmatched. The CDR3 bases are TGCGCCAGCAGCCAAGAACTAGCGGGGCTACACAATGAGCAGTTCTTC. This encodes CASSQELAGLHNEQFF.

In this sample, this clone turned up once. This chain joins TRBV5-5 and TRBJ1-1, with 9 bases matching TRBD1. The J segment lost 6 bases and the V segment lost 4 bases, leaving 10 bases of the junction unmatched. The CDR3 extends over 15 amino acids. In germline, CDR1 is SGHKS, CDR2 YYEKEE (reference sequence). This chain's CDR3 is CASSPPGTGYAEAFF. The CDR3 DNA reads TGTGCCAGCAGCCCTCCCGGGACAGGGTACGCTGAAGCTTTCTTT. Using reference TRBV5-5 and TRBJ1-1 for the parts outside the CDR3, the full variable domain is DAGVTQSPTHLIKTRGQQVTLRCSPISGHKSVSWYQQVLGQGPQFIFQYYEKEERGRGNFPDRFSARQFPNYSSELNVNALLLGDSALYLCASSPPGTGYAEAFFGQGTRLTVV.

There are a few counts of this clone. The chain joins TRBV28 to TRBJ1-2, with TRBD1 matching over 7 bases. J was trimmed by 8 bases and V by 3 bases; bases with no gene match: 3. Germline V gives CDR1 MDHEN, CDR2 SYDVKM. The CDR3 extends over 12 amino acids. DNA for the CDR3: TGTGCCAGCAGTTTCGGGGACAGCGGCTACACCTTC. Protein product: CASSFGDSGYTF.

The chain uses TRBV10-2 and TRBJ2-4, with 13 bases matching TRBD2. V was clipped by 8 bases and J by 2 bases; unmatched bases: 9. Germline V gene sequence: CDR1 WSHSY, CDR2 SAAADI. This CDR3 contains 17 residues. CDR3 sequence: CASQLAGGPISKNIQYF. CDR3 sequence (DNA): TGCGCCAGCCAACTAGCGGGAGGGCCGATCTCCAAAAACATTCAGTACTTC.

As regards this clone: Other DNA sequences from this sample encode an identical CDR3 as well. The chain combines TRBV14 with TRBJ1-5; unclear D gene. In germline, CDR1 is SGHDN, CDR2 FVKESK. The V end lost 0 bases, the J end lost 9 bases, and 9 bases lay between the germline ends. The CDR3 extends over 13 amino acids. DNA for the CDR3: TGTGCCAGCAGCCAAGATGTTGCCGGGCCCCAGCATTTT. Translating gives CASSQDVAGPQHF.

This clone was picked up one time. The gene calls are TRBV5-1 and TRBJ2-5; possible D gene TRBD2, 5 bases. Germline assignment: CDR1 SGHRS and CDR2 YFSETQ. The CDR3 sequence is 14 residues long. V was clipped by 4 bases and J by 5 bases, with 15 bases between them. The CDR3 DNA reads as TGCGCCAGCAGCCTCTCCCCGGGAAAGGAGACCCAGTACTTC. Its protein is CASSLSPGKETQYF.

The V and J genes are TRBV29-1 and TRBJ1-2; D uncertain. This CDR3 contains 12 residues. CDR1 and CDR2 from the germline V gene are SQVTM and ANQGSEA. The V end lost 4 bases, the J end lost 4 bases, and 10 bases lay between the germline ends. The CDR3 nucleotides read TGCAGCGTTGTTGTCAGGTTCTATGGCTACACCTTC. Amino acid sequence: CSVVVRFYGYTF.

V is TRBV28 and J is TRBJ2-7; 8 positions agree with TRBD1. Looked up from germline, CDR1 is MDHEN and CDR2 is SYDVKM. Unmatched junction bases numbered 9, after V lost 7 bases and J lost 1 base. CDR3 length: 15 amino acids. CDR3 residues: CASTAGGTGSYEQYF. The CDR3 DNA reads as TGTGCCAGCACCGCCGGCGGGACAGGATCCTACGAGCAGTACTTC.

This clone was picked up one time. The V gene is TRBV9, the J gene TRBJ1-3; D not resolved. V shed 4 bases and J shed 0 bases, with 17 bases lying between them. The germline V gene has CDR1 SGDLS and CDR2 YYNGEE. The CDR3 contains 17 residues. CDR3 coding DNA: TGTGCCAGCAGCCTTTATCCTCCGGAGAGCTCTGGAAACACCATATATTTT. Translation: CASSLYPPESSGNTIYF.

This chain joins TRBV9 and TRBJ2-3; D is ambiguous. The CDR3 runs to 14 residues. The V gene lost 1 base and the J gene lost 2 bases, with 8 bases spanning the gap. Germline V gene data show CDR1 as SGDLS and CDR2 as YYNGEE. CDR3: CASSVSPSTDTQYF. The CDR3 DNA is TGTGCCAGCAGCGTATCCCCCTCCACAGATACGCAGTATTTT.

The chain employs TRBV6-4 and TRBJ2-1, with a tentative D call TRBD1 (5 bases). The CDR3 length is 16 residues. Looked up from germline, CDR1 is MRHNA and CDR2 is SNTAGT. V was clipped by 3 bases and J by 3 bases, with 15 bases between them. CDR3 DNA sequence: TGTGCCAGCAGTGAAAGTTTGGGCCAGGGCTACAATGAGCAGTTCTTC. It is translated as CASSESLGQGYNEQFF.

CDR3 bases: TGTGCCAGCAGCTCCAGGGCCTCGAGCTCCTACGAGCAGTACTTC. This codes for CASSSRASSSYEQYF. The chain links TRBV28 to TRBJ2-7, with a weak D call TRBD1 (5 bases). CDR1 MDHEN and CDR2 SYDVKM come from the germline V gene. Trimming removed 6 bases at V and 0 bases at J, with 15 bases between. CDR3 length equals 15 residues.

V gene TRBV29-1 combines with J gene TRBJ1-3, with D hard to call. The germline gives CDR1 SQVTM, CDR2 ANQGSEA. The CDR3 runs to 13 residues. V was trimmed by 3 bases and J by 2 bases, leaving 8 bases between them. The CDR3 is CSVDEGTGNTIYF. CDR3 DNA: TGCAGCGTTGACGAGGGTACTGGAAACACCATATATTTT.

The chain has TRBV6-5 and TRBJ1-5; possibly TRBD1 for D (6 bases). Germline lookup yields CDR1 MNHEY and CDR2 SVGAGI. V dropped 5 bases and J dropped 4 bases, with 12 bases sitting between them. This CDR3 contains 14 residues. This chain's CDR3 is CASSRQVGNQPQHF. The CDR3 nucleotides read TGTGCCAGCAGTCGACAGGTGGGGAATCAGCCCCAGCATTTT.

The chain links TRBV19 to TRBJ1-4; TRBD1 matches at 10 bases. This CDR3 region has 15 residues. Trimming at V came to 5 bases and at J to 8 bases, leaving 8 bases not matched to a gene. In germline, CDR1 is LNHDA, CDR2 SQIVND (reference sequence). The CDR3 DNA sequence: TGTGCCAGTAGTCCCCGGACAGGGGGATCCGAAAAACTGTTTTTT. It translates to CASSPRTGGSEKLFF.

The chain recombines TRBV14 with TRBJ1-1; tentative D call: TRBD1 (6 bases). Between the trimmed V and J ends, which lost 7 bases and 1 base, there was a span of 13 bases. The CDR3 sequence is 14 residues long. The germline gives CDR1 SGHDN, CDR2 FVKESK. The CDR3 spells CASKVPGANTEAFF. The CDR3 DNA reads TGTGCCAGCAAGGTTCCAGGGGCGAACACTGAAGCTTTCTTT.

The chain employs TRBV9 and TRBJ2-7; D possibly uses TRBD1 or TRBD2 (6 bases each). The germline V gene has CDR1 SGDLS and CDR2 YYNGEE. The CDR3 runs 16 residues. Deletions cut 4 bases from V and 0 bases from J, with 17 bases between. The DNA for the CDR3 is TGTGCCAGCAGCACCCGCGGGGACACCAGCTCCTACGAGCAGTACTTC. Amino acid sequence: CASSTRGDTSSYEQYF.

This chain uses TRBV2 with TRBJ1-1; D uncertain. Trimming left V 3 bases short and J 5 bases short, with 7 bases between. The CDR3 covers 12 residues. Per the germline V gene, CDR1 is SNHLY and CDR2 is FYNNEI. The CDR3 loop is CASSEDWTEAFF. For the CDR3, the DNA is TGTGCCAGCAGTGAGGATTGGACTGAAGCTTTCTTT.

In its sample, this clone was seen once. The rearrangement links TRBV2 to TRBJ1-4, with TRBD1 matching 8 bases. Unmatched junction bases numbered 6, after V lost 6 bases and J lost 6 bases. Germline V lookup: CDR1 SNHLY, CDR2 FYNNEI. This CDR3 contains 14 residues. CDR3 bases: TGTGCCAGCAGGGACAGGGTAGGGGATGAAAAACTGTTTTTT. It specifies CASRDRVGDEKLFF.

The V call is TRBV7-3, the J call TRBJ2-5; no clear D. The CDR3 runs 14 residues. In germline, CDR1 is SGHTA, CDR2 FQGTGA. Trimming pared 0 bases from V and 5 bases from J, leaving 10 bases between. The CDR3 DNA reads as TGTGCCAGCAGCTTAACGGAAGGGCTTGAGACCCAGTACTTC. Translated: CASSLTEGLETQYF.